This TCR beta chain is drawn from a study of chemoradiotherapy in HPV16-positive cancers. Looking at the study overall: Candidate HPV-specific clones and shared TCR motifs came from a couple of HPV16-positive patients. Study-level results: In HPV16-positive patients, HPV-responsive T-cell expansion tracked better recurrence-free survival.

The CDR3 has 15 amino acids. CDR1 is MNHEY, CDR2 SMNVEV, per germline (reference sequence). Trimming took 2 bases from V and 2 from J, leaving 10 bases between them. Of note for this clone: Its antigen is not known.

Samples were taken several times over chemoradiotherapy. Sequenced by immunoSEQ multiplex PCR; TCRdb stores in-frame clones only, minus some. Among about 30,000 clones listed, about 90% were seen once. The TCR originated in a human donor with HPV-associated anogenital cancer. The chain joins TRBV27 to TRBJ2-1; D uncertain. Sequencing used blood, obtained from a patient who underwent chemoradiotherapy. In DNA, the CDR3 is TGTGCCAGCAGTTTACGGTCCTATCCCTACAATGAGCAGTTCTTC. Protein product: CASSLRSYPYNEQFF.